This T cell receptor (beta chain) was observed in a study of blood T cells in healthy people across ages. A second about 7 to 12 cycle PCR used barcoded and J-beta primers. Tagging of each cDNA molecule was performed by a template-switch adaptor with 12 random nucleotides. TCRdb itself ran the 5' RACE reads through MiXCR, one entry per CDR3 protein. There are fewer than 950,000 distinct CDR3 sequences in the sample; 35% to 40% occur only once, and approximately 13% lies in the top ten. Deletions cut 6 bases from V and 0 bases from J, with 11 bases between. Germline V gives CDR1 MNHNS, CDR2 SASEGT. The CDR3 runs 14 residues. This clonotype was counted between two and nine times.

Sequenced: blood. The rearrangement uses TRBV6-1 and TRBJ1-1, with D possibly TRBD1 on 5 matching bases. The clonotype comes from a young man in good health. The CDR3: CASRRGQMNTEAFF. CDR3 coding DNA: TGTGCCAGCAGGAGGGGTCAGATGAACACTGAAGCTTTCTTT.